The 14 T cell receptor beta chains given below trace back to one sample, sequenced in a study of cytomegalovirus exposure and HLA in healthy donors (TCRdb year 2017). Receptors were amplified or captured by the immunoSEQ multiplex PCR assay. For the multiplex PCR, a mixture combining 60 forward primers for TCR Vbeta segments and 13 reverse primers for TCR Jbeta segments was used. TCRdb limited this immuneACCESS table to in-frame rearrangements with V and J called. A share of clones is missing; checked studies link under half to unresolved V genes, and the rest is unexplained. In all, the sample holds fewer than 200,000 clones, and roughly 81% of those were seen once. Of the sample, 4.9% is held by the ten largest clones. Source material: PBMCs. The receptors stem from a woman between 18 and 29 years old in good health and CMV-seropositive.

This clone appeared a single time. This chain connects TRBV2 to TRBJ1-5, with D perhaps matching TRBD1 (6 bases). Germline lookup yields CDR1 SNHLY and CDR2 FYNNEI. V lost 6 bases to trimming and J lost 0 bases, with 15 bases between them. This CDR3 has 16 residues. The CDR3 bases are TGTGCCAGCAGCCCGAGGGGGACAAATAGCAATCAGCCCCAGCATTTT. Translation: CASSPRGTNSNQPQHF.

This clone appeared a few times. The V and J genes are TRBV4-1 and TRBJ1-4, with D maybe TRBD1 (5 bases). Trimming pared 1 base from V and 7 bases from J, leaving 19 bases between. This CDR3 is built from 17 residues. Germline V gene sequence: CDR1 MGHRA, CDR2 YSYEKL. The DNA of the CDR3 is TGCGCCAGCAGCCAAGTTGGCGCAGGGATTCGGGTTGAAAAACTGTTTTTT. Translated: CASSQVGAGIRVEKLFF.

The chain couples TRBV6-5 to TRBJ2-7; perhaps TRBD2 as D (6 bases). Germline lookup yields CDR1 MNHEY and CDR2 SVGAGI. V dropped 4 bases and J dropped 2 bases, with 15 bases sitting between them. The CDR3 contains 15 residues. The CDR3 spells CASSSTGTAPYEQYF. The CDR3 DNA is TGTGCCAGCAGTTCCACCGGGACTGCCCCCTACGAGCAGTACTTC.

This chain links TRBV6-1 with TRBJ2-4; D is possibly TRBD2 (6 bases). Between the trimmed V and J ends, which lost 0 bases and 10 bases, there was a span of 13 bases. CDR1 is MNHNS and CDR2 is SASEGT in the germline V gene. The CDR3 is 14 amino acids. DNA of the CDR3: TGTGCCAGCAGTGAAGCGCAGGTCGGACTAATTCAGTACTTC. It encodes CASSEAQVGLIQYF.

The chain joins TRBV7-9 to TRBJ2-2; 8 bases are shared with TRBD2. V lost 3 bases and J lost 2; bases outside the gene matches: 14. The CDR3 is made up of 19 amino acids. Germline-derived CDR1 and CDR2 are SEHNR and FQNEAQ (reference sequence). The CDR3 DNA reads as TGTGCCAGCAGCTTTTCGGTGTCAGCGGGGGTTACAAACACCGGGGAGCTGTTTTTT. Its protein product is CASSFSVSAGVTNTGELFF.

The rearrangement uses TRBV11-2 and TRBJ2-4; 8 bases agree with TRBD2. In germline, CDR1 is SGHAT, CDR2 FQNNGV. There are 13 residues in the CDR3. V trimming: 8 bases; J trimming: 4 bases; junction bases outside the gene matches: 4. Written as DNA, the CDR3 is TGTGCCAGCCGTAGCGGGGAGAAAAACATTCAGTACTTC. It specifies CASRSGEKNIQYF.

This clone was detected a few times. This sequence joins TRBV29-1 and TRBJ1-1; 7 bases match TRBD1. CDR1 and CDR2 (germline): SQVTM, ANQGSEA. The length of the CDR3 is 13 residues. V lost 8 bases to trimming and J lost 1 base; unmatched junction nucleotides: 7. CDR3 protein: CSFTGTENTEAFF. CDR3 nucleotides: TGCAGCTTCACCGGGACAGAGAACACTGAAGCTTTCTTT. The full variable domain, its missing parts supplied by reference TRBV29-1 and TRBJ1-1, is SAVISQKPSRDICQRGTSLTIQCQVDSQVTMMFWYRQQPGQSLTLIATANQGSEATYESGFVIDKFPISRPNLTFSTLTVSNMSPEDSSIYLCSFTGTENTEAFFGQGTRLTVV.

The chain carries TRBV4-1 and TRBJ1-3; D unresolved. The CDR3 length is 15 residues. Germline assignment: CDR1 MGHRA and CDR2 YSYEKL. V lost 0 bases, J lost 3 bases, and 9 bases lay in between. CDR3 bases: TGCGCCAGCAGCCAAGAGGCGGTGCGTGGAAACACCATATATTTT. Translated: CASSQEAVRGNTIYF.

The chain uses TRBV9 and TRBJ1-2; 9 bases match TRBD1. This CDR3 is 17 amino acids long. Germline CDR1 SGDLS, CDR2 YYNGEE. The V segment lost 3 bases and the J segment 1 base; nucleotides outside the gene matches: 10. The CDR3 loop reads CASSAVGQGRFNYGYTF. CDR3 DNA: TGTGCCAGCAGCGCGGTGGGACAGGGAAGGTTTAACTATGGCTACACCTTC.

This chain uses TRBV6-6 with TRBJ2-2; 8 bases match TRBD1. From germline, CDR1 is MNHNY and CDR2 SVGAGI (reference sequence). The CDR3 contains 14 residues. The ends lost 7 bases at V and 1 base at J; junction bases unmatched: 2. CDR3 sequence: CASKDRVNTGELFF. The CDR3, as DNA: TGTGCCAGCAAGGACAGGGTGAACACCGGGGAGCTGTTTTTT.

This clone has a handful of counts. J is TRBJ1-3 and V is TRBV11-3, with a weak D call TRBD1 (6 bases). The CDR3 consists of 15 residues. CDR1 is SGHNT and CDR2 is YENEEA in the germline V gene. Trimming took 2 bases from V and 2 from J, leaving 10 bases between them. Here the CDR3 reads CASSLRAGAGNTIYF. The CDR3 bases are TGTGCCAGCAGCTTACGCGCAGGGGCTGGAAACACCATATATTTT.

The chain is built from TRBV5-1 and TRBJ1-2; D unresolved. Germline V gives CDR1 SGHRS, CDR2 YFSETQ. Trimming stripped 0 bases from V and 4 bases from J, with 13 bases between. This CDR3 comprises 15 residues. The CDR3: CASSLEVTLPYGYTF. The CDR3 nucleotides are TGCGCCAGCAGCTTGGAGGTGACTCTCCCCTATGGCTACACCTTC.

This chain uses TRBV7-8 with TRBJ1-1; TRBD1 might be the D (5 bases). CDR3 length equals 13 residues. CDR1 and CDR2 from the germline V gene are SGHVS and FQNEAQ. V gave up 5 bases and J gave up 6 bases, with 13 bases separating them. The CDR3 loop reads CASSHLSRAEAFF. Written as DNA, the CDR3 is TGTGCCAGCAGCCACCTTTCCAGGGCTGAAGCTTTCTTT.

This clone came up a few times. This chain joins TRBV6-1 and TRBJ2-6; D gene uncertain. The CDR3 length is 16 residues. The germline V gene encodes CDR1 MNHNS and CDR2 SASEGT. V lost 2 bases and J lost 2, with 10 bases in between. The CDR3 region is CASSELLSTGANVLTF. CDR3 bases: TGTGCCAGCAGTGAACTCCTGAGCACTGGGGCCAACGTCCTGACTTTC.